These T cell receptor beta chains were read from a single sample in a study of CD8 T cells in ankylosing spondylitis. One entry per CDR3 protein, called by TCRdb with MiXCR from the 5' RACE reads. The data show 190,000 or so distinct CDR3 sequences, roughly 13% seen once. Material: blood, either unsorted or a sorted T cell fraction (not recorded which). These receptors came from a male donor with ankylosing spondylitis or in good health (not recorded which). The CDR3 runs from the conserved cysteine through the conserved F or W. Fields, in order: D gene, J gene, clone size, V gene, CDR3 protein, CDR3 DNA. The D gene is left open where the match is weak. Part of the rows lack a size; the others show once, few, many or a class for expanded clones.

NA TRBJ2-7 NA TRBV27 CASRPLQGNPYEQYF TGTGCCAGCAGACCGCTTCAGGGTAACCCTTACGAGCAGTACTTC
NA TRBJ1-2 many TRBV12-3/TRBV12-4 CASSLKGDLGYGYTF TGTGCCAGCAGTTTGAAGGGGGACCTCGGCTATGGCTACACCTTC
NA TRBJ2-2 NA TRBV30 CAWRPQGRDTGELFF TGTGCCTGGAGACCCCAGGGTAGGGACACCGGGGAGCTGTTTTTT
NA TRBJ1-5 few TRBV20-1 CSASSGPSNQPQHF TGCAGTGCTAGTTCAGGGCCCAGCAATCAGCCCCAGCATTTT
NA TRBJ2-1 NA TRBV20-1 CSARAPQGPFYNEQFF TGCAGTGCTAGAGCCCCTCAGGGACCTTTCTACAATGAGCAGTTCTTC
TRBD1 TRBJ2-1 few TRBV14 CASSQRGGFYNEQFF TGTGCCAGCAGCCAAAGAGGGGGCTTCTACAATGAGCAGTTCTTC
NA TRBJ2-4 NA TRBV4-1 CASSQPSLGGLAKNIQYF TGCGCCAGCAGCCAACCTTCCCTAGGGGGGTTAGCCAAAAACATTCAGTACTTC
NA TRBJ2-3 many TRBV5-6 CASSYGVGPRTDTQYF TGTGCCAGCTCCTATGGAGTTGGACCCCGCACAGATACGCAGTATTTT
NA TRBJ2-7 few TRBV5-6 CASTPRGDNYEQYF TGTGCCAGCACCCCCCGGGGGGACAACTACGAGCAGTACTTC
NA TRBJ1-2 few TRBV7-6 CASSLGRYGYTF TGTGCCAGCAGCTTAGGCAGATATGGCTACACCTTC
NA TRBJ1-1 few TRBV29-1 CSVLTEDTEAFF TGCAGCGTCCTGACAGAGGACACTGAAGCTTTCTTT
NA TRBJ1-1 NA TRBV11-2 CASRPYGGLTEAFF TGTGCCAGCAGGCCCTACGGGGGGCTCACTGAAGCTTTCTTT
NA TRBJ1-2 NA TRBV20-1 CSAGTPPGYTF TGCAGTGCCGGGACGCCTCCTGGCTACACCTTC
NA TRBJ1-2 NA TRBV4-1 CASSQDGYSNYGYTF TGCGCCAGCAGCCAAGATGGTTATTCTAACTATGGCTACACCTTC
TRBD1 TRBJ2-1 NA TRBV30 CAWRDRGVNEQFF TGTGCCTGGAGGGACAGGGGTGTGAATGAGCAGTTCTTC
NA TRBJ1-1 many TRBV27 CASSAMGVGSEAFF TGTGCCAGCAGTGCGATGGGCGTGGGGTCTGAAGCTTTCTTT
TRBD1 TRBJ2-7 few TRBV27 CASSWGTGGYEQYF TGTGCCAGCAGTTGGGGGACAGGGGGATACGAGCAGTACTTC
NA TRBJ1-4 NA TRBV6-5 CASSYSGGNEKLFF TGTGCCAGCAGTTACTCGGGTGGTAATGAAAAACTGTTTTTT
NA TRBJ2-3 many TRBV10-3 CAISSPSVGDTQYF TGTGCCATCAGTTCCCCCTCGGTGGGAGATACGCAGTATTTT
NA TRBJ2-1 few TRBV12-3/TRBV12-4 CASSPLGGPNNEQFF TGTGCCAGCAGCCCCCTGGGCGGCCCGAACAATGAGCAGTTCTTC
NA TRBJ2-7 few TRBV2 CASSAGPWNEQYF TGTGCCAGCAGTGCGGGCCCTTGGAACGAGCAGTACTTC
NA TRBJ2-4 many TRBV4-1 CASSQQEGKNIQYF TGCGCCAGCAGCCAACAGGAAGGCAAAAACATTCAGTACTTC
TRBD2 TRBJ2-3 NA TRBV20-1 CSADTLARPDTQYF TGCAGTGCTGATACACTAGCGCGCCCAGATACGCAGTATTTT
NA TRBJ2-5 NA TRBV27 CASSPSSAETQYF TGTGCCAGCAGTCCTTCTAGCGCAGAGACCCAGTACTTC
NA TRBJ1-2 few TRBV6-1 CASSDYLPPNYGYTF TGTGCCAGCAGTGACTACCTACCCCCCAACTATGGCTACACCTTC
NA TRBJ2-3 many TRBV27 CASSLMGEADTQYF TGTGCCAGCAGTTTGATGGGGGAGGCAGATACGCAGTATTTT
NA TRBJ2-1 NA TRBV12-3/TRBV12-4 CASSSRGGNEQFF TGTGCCAGCAGTTCTAGAGGGGGAAATGAGCAGTTCTTC
NA TRBJ2-5 few TRBV15 CATSRAGETQYF TGTGCCACCAGCAGAGCCGGAGAGACCCAGTACTTC
TRBD1 TRBJ2-3 NA TRBV2 CASSLTPLTGGEDTQYF TGTGCCAGCAGTCTAACGCCTCTGACAGGGGGCGAAGATACGCAGTATTTT
TRBD1 TRBJ2-1 few TRBV5-8 CASTTLGTGTSYNEQFF TGTGCCAGCACCACCCTGGGGACAGGTACTTCCTACAATGAGCAGTTCTTC
NA TRBJ1-6 NA TRBV19 CASSISQGLNSPLHF TGTGCCAGTAGTATTTCACAGGGCCTTAATTCACCCCTCCACTTT
NA TRBJ2-2 few TRBV10-3 CAISPFMRGPGTGELFF TGTGCCATCAGCCCCTTTATGAGAGGGCCGGGCACCGGGGAGCTGTTTTTT
NA TRBJ2-3 once TRBV12-3/TRBV12-4 CASSDTRITDTQYF TGTGCCAGCAGCGACACTAGAATCACAGATACGCAGTATTTT
NA TRBJ2-3 few TRBV5-1 CASSFREPDTQYF TGCGCCAGCAGCTTCCGGGAACCAGATACGCAGTATTTT
NA TRBJ2-3 few TRBV20-1 CSAPSTSTDTQYF TGCAGTGCTCCTAGCACTAGCACAGATACGCAGTATTTT
TRBD1 TRBJ2-7 few TRBV10-3 CAIHRDSSYEQYF TGTGCCATCCACCGGGACAGCTCCTACGAGCAGTACTTC
TRBD2 TRBJ2-7 NA TRBV10-1 CASSESVGLATYEQYF TGCGCCAGCAGTGAGTCGGTAGGACTAGCGACCTACGAGCAGTACTTC
NA TRBJ2-5 many TRBV3-1 CASSQEGFPETQYF TGTGCCAGCAGCCAAGAAGGGTTTCCGGAGACCCAGTACTTC
NA TRBJ2-2 many TRBV15 CATSRDLGYPRTGELFF TGTGCCACCAGCAGAGATCTCGGCTACCCTCGAACCGGGGAGCTGTTTTTT
TRBD2 TRBJ2-1 many TRBV29-1 CSVDTGTRAYNEQFF TGCAGCGTAGATACCGGGACTAGGGCGTACAATGAGCAGTTCTTC
NA TRBJ2-7 once TRBV12-5 CASGLNYEQYF TGTGCTAGTGGTCTGAACTACGAGCAGTACTTC
TRBD1 TRBJ1-2 NA TRBV27 CASSLGQGAIHGYTF TGTGCCAGCAGTTTAGGTCAGGGGGCGATACATGGCTACACCTTC
NA TRBJ1-2 few TRBV6-2/TRBV6-3 CASSYVNRRQDRYTF TGTGCCAGCAGTTACGTCAATCGAAGACAGGACCGCTACACCTTC
NA TRBJ1-1 NA TRBV13 CASSLGRGPVAFF TGTGCCAGCAGCTTAGGGCGGGGGCCCGTAGCTTTCTTT
NA TRBJ1-1 NA TRBV12-3/TRBV12-4 CASTLGLGEAFF TGTGCCAGCACTCTTGGACTCGGGGAAGCTTTCTTT
TRBD2 TRBJ2-1 few TRBV5-6 CASSTNSGSDNEQFF TGTGCCAGCAGCACAAATAGCGGGAGTGACAATGAGCAGTTCTTC
TRBD1 TRBJ1-4 few TRBV7-9 CASSEDRGREKLFF TGTGCCAGCAGCGAGGACAGGGGAAGAGAAAAACTGTTTTTT
TRBD2 TRBJ2-1 NA TRBV19 CASSINRGGMNEQFF TGTGCCAGTAGTATAAATCGGGGGGGCATGAATGAGCAGTTCTTC
TRBD2 TRBJ2-1 many TRBV12-3/TRBV12-4 CASSPLERGFYNEQFF TGTGCCAGCAGTCCTCTGGAGCGGGGATTCTACAATGAGCAGTTCTTC
NA TRBJ2-5 few TRBV6-1 CASSDMGVEETQYF TGTGCCAGCAGTGATATGGGGGTAGAGGAGACCCAGTACTTC
NA TRBJ2-7 many TRBV25-1 CASSESGAYEQYF TGTGCCAGCAGTGAATCGGGCGCCTACGAGCAGTACTTC
TRBD2 TRBJ2-7 many TRBV5-1 CASSLEASGSHEQYF TGCGCCAGCAGCTTGGAAGCTAGCGGGAGCCACGAGCAGTACTTC
NA TRBJ2-7 many TRBV3-1 CASSQGTTPTYEQYF TGTGCCAGCAGCCAAGGGACGACCCCAACCTACGAGCAGTACTTC
TRBD1 TRBJ2-7 NA TRBV12-5 CASGPLQGAPGEQYF TGTGCTAGTGGTCCTTTACAGGGGGCCCCGGGCGAGCAGTACTTC
NA TRBJ1-4 NA TRBV10-3 CAISAGPDGEEKLFF TGTGCCATCAGCGCCGGCCCGGATGGAGAGGAAAAACTGTTTTTT
NA TRBJ2-7 NA TRBV6-5 CASSYRDAVTYEQYF TGTGCCAGCAGTTACCGGGATGCAGTTACCTACGAGCAGTACTTC
TRBD2 TRBJ2-5 NA TRBV4-1 CASSQATSGGEATQYF TGCGCCAGCAGCCAAGCGACTAGCGGGGGGGAGGCGACCCAGTACTTC
NA TRBJ2-5 many TRBV12-3/TRBV12-4 CASSSPPGVETQYF TGTGCCAGCAGTTCCCCCCCCGGGGTGGAGACCCAGTACTTC
TRBD2 TRBJ2-1 NA TRBV6-1 CASTPEAGPYNEQFF TGTGCCAGCACCCCGGAAGCGGGGCCCTACAATGAGCAGTTCTTC